These T cell receptor beta chains were read from a single sample in a study of spatial heterogeneity in lung cancer. TCRdb reprocessed the 5' RACE reads via MiXCR and lists one record per CDR3 protein. The table shows 50,000 or so distinct CDR3 sequences, with 12% occurring only once. Sequenced material: PBMCs, taken at surgery. These receptors were obtained from a female donor with early-stage non-small cell lung cancer. The conserved cysteine and the conserved F or W are not part of the CDR3 here. The order of the fields is CDR3 length, J gene, V gene, clone size, D gene, CDR3 protein. D genes are given only for firm matches. Only some rows state a clone size, as once, few, many or a class for expanded clones.

cdr3_length: 12
j_call: TRBJ2-7
v_call: TRBV6-1
clone_size: many
d_call: NA
cdr3_aa: ASSPSWGSYEQY

cdr3_length: 12
j_call: TRBJ1-2
v_call: TRBV19
clone_size: NA
d_call: NA
cdr3_aa: ASSFLTGESGYT

cdr3_length: 13
j_call: TRBJ2-5
v_call: TRBV2
clone_size: many
d_call: TRBD2
cdr3_aa: ASSGPGLGEQTQY

cdr3_length: 13
j_call: TRBJ1-5
v_call: TRBV7-8
clone_size: NA
d_call: NA
cdr3_aa: ASSLVVGGGQPQH

cdr3_length: 13
j_call: TRBJ1-5
v_call: TRBV28
clone_size: few
d_call: NA
cdr3_aa: ASSLGQGFRQPQH

cdr3_length: 13
j_call: TRBJ1-4
v_call: TRBV4-3
clone_size: many
d_call: NA
cdr3_aa: ASSQVRAADEKLF

cdr3_length: 13
j_call: TRBJ2-6
v_call: TRBV6-5
clone_size: few
d_call: NA
cdr3_aa: ASSYTSSGANVLT

cdr3_length: 11
j_call: TRBJ2-7
v_call: TRBV7-9
clone_size: many
d_call: TRBD1
cdr3_aa: ASSPGQGREQY

cdr3_length: 9
j_call: TRBJ1-1
v_call: TRBV7-9
clone_size: NA
d_call: NA
cdr3_aa: ASSLGGEAF

cdr3_length: 13
j_call: TRBJ2-1
v_call: TRBV19
clone_size: few
d_call: TRBD2
cdr3_aa: ASTISGGDYNEQF

cdr3_length: 12
j_call: TRBJ1-1
v_call: TRBV12-3/TRBV12-4
clone_size: NA
d_call: TRBD1
cdr3_aa: ASSFGRTGAEAF

cdr3_length: 12
j_call: TRBJ2-7
v_call: TRBV20-1
clone_size: many
d_call: NA
cdr3_aa: SARGDVSVAEQY

cdr3_length: 14
j_call: TRBJ2-3
v_call: TRBV2
clone_size: few
d_call: TRBD2
cdr3_aa: ASSPGLAGPGDTQY

cdr3_length: 13
j_call: TRBJ2-2
v_call: TRBV7-2
clone_size: many
d_call: NA
cdr3_aa: ASSLEARGTGELF

cdr3_length: 10
j_call: TRBJ2-6
v_call: TRBV7-2
clone_size: NA
d_call: NA
cdr3_aa: ASSLAGNVLT

cdr3_length: 13
j_call: TRBJ2-1
v_call: TRBV12-3/TRBV12-4
clone_size: few
d_call: TRBD2
cdr3_aa: ASSQTSGGGWEQF

cdr3_length: 14
j_call: TRBJ2-2
v_call: TRBV7-6
clone_size: many
d_call: TRBD1
cdr3_aa: ASSLGGQGKTGELF

cdr3_length: 12
j_call: TRBJ2-5
v_call: TRBV29-1
clone_size: NA
d_call: NA
cdr3_aa: SVVAGGGMETQY

cdr3_length: 13
j_call: TRBJ1-2
v_call: TRBV12-3/TRBV12-4
clone_size: NA
d_call: NA
cdr3_aa: ASSFVQAGSYGYT

cdr3_length: 11
j_call: TRBJ2-5
v_call: TRBV14
clone_size: NA
d_call: NA
cdr3_aa: ASSQVWGETQY

cdr3_length: 13
j_call: TRBJ2-5
v_call: TRBV3-1
clone_size: few
d_call: TRBD1
cdr3_aa: ASNLGQGYFETQY

cdr3_length: 13
j_call: TRBJ1-2
v_call: TRBV6-6
clone_size: few
d_call: NA
cdr3_aa: ASSYSADTNYGYT

cdr3_length: 13
j_call: TRBJ1-3
v_call: TRBV4-3
clone_size: NA
d_call: NA
cdr3_aa: ASSHRAGAGNTIY

cdr3_length: 13
j_call: TRBJ2-5
v_call: TRBV12-3/TRBV12-4
clone_size: many
d_call: TRBD2
cdr3_aa: ASRSSGYPQETQY

cdr3_length: 15
j_call: TRBJ1-1
v_call: TRBV3-1
clone_size: NA
d_call: NA
cdr3_aa: ASSQDSGPSLNTEAF

cdr3_length: 11
j_call: TRBJ2-1
v_call: TRBV29-1
clone_size: few
d_call: TRBD1
cdr3_aa: SVGQGALNEQF

cdr3_length: 12
j_call: TRBJ2-6
v_call: TRBV5-4
clone_size: many
d_call: NA
cdr3_aa: ASSFFSGANVLT

cdr3_length: 13
j_call: TRBJ2-1
v_call: TRBV5-1
clone_size: NA
d_call: TRBD2
cdr3_aa: ASSLTSGGRREQF

cdr3_length: 13
j_call: TRBJ1-5
v_call: TRBV19
clone_size: NA
d_call: NA
cdr3_aa: ASSPQVLGNQPQH

cdr3_length: 12
j_call: TRBJ2-7
v_call: TRBV12-3/TRBV12-4
clone_size: NA
d_call: NA
cdr3_aa: ASSFKTVTYEQY

cdr3_length: 15
j_call: TRBJ2-2
v_call: TRBV7-9
clone_size: NA
d_call: NA
cdr3_aa: ASSLRLGTANTGELF

cdr3_length: 13
j_call: TRBJ2-7
v_call: TRBV5-6
clone_size: many
d_call: TRBD1
cdr3_aa: ASSLMGQGTYEQY

cdr3_length: 10
j_call: TRBJ2-2
v_call: TRBV27
clone_size: few
d_call: NA
cdr3_aa: ASSRTVGELF

cdr3_length: 12
j_call: TRBJ2-7
v_call: TRBV6-6
clone_size: few
d_call: NA
cdr3_aa: ASRRTADSYEQY

cdr3_length: 15
j_call: TRBJ2-7
v_call: TRBV7-6
clone_size: NA
d_call: TRBD2
cdr3_aa: ASSPGLAGGRGYEQY

cdr3_length: 15
j_call: TRBJ2-1
v_call: TRBV13
clone_size: few
d_call: TRBD2
cdr3_aa: ASSSQGSGVIYNEQF

cdr3_length: 11
j_call: TRBJ2-1
v_call: TRBV7-3
clone_size: few
d_call: TRBD2
cdr3_aa: ASSRSGGGEQF

cdr3_length: 11
j_call: TRBJ2-7
v_call: TRBV28
clone_size: many
d_call: NA
cdr3_aa: ASSLAPDYEQY

cdr3_length: 13
j_call: TRBJ2-2
v_call: TRBV6-5
clone_size: NA
d_call: TRBD1
cdr3_aa: ASSLGTGHGGELF

cdr3_length: 11
j_call: TRBJ2-7
v_call: TRBV11-2
clone_size: few
d_call: NA
cdr3_aa: ASSLSTGYEQY

cdr3_length: 11
j_call: TRBJ2-1
v_call: TRBV14
clone_size: many
d_call: NA
cdr3_aa: ASSQGSYNEQF

cdr3_length: 11
j_call: TRBJ1-1
v_call: TRBV20-1
clone_size: many
d_call: NA
cdr3_aa: SAGGQTDTEAF

cdr3_length: 14
j_call: TRBJ2-5
v_call: TRBV6-1
clone_size: few
d_call: TRBD1
cdr3_aa: ASSERDRGLKETQY

cdr3_length: 10
j_call: TRBJ1-2
v_call: TRBV29-1
clone_size: NA
d_call: NA
cdr3_aa: SVVGSNYGYT

cdr3_length: 12
j_call: TRBJ2-5
v_call: TRBV29-1
clone_size: NA
d_call: NA
cdr3_aa: SVGGLGGQETQY

cdr3_length: 12
j_call: TRBJ1-5
v_call: TRBV12-3/TRBV12-4
clone_size: few
d_call: TRBD1
cdr3_aa: ASSQTGGRQPQH

cdr3_length: 12
j_call: TRBJ1-5
v_call: TRBV28
clone_size: NA
d_call: TRBD1
cdr3_aa: ASSLGTGNQPQH

cdr3_length: 13
j_call: TRBJ2-3
v_call: TRBV4-2
clone_size: NA
d_call: NA
cdr3_aa: ASSQEPGSTDTQY

cdr3_length: 12
j_call: TRBJ2-1
v_call: TRBV28
clone_size: few
d_call: TRBD2
cdr3_aa: ATLTSGTYNEQF

cdr3_length: 12
j_call: TRBJ2-3
v_call: TRBV12-3/TRBV12-4
clone_size: NA
d_call: NA
cdr3_aa: ASSFGAGPDTQY

cdr3_length: 12
j_call: TRBJ1-6
v_call: TRBV20-1
clone_size: few
d_call: TRBD1
cdr3_aa: SAPDRVANSPLH

cdr3_length: 13
j_call: TRBJ1-2
v_call: TRBV20-1
clone_size: NA
d_call: TRBD1
cdr3_aa: SAINPRQGNYGYT

cdr3_length: 13
j_call: TRBJ2-3
v_call: TRBV11-2
clone_size: few
d_call: NA
cdr3_aa: ASSLVAGNTDTQY

cdr3_length: 10
j_call: TRBJ2-7
v_call: TRBV6-2/TRBV6-3
clone_size: NA
d_call: NA
cdr3_aa: ASRKGPYEQY

cdr3_length: 10
j_call: TRBJ1-6
v_call: TRBV6-2/TRBV6-3
clone_size: few
d_call: NA
cdr3_aa: ASSKVGSPLH

cdr3_length: 13
j_call: TRBJ2-3
v_call: TRBV11-2
clone_size: few
d_call: NA
cdr3_aa: ASSLIGTSTDTQY

cdr3_length: 12
j_call: TRBJ2-7
v_call: TRBV11-2
clone_size: few
d_call: NA
cdr3_aa: ASSLDRVWAGQY

cdr3_length: 14
j_call: TRBJ2-3
v_call: TRBV7-8
clone_size: NA
d_call: TRBD2
cdr3_aa: ASSVTPGLALDTQY

cdr3_length: 15
j_call: TRBJ2-7
v_call: TRBV21-1
clone_size: few
d_call: NA
cdr3_aa: ASSKALGGQGAHEQY

cdr3_length: 11
j_call: TRBJ1-1
v_call: TRBV7-6
clone_size: few
d_call: TRBD1
cdr3_aa: ASSLGGQIEAF